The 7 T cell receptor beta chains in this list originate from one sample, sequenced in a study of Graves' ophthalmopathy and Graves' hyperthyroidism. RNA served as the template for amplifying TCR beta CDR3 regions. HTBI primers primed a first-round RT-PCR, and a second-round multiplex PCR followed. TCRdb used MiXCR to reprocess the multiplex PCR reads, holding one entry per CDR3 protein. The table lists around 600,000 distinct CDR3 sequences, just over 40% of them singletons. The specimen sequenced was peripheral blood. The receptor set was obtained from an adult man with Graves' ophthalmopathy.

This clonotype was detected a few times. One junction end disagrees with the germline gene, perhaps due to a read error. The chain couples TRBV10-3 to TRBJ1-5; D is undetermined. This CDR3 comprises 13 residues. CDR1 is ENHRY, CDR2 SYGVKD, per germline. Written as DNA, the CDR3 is TGTGCCAGCAGTGAGTTGGCTAATCAGCCCCAGCATTTT. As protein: CASSELANQPQHF.

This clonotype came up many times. The CDR3 here is CASSLDGETQYF. CDR3 coding DNA: TGCGCCAGCAGCTTGGACGGAGAGACCCAGTACTTC. The rearrangement joins TRBV5-1 to TRBJ2-5; D unresolved. This CDR3 comprises 12 residues. V was clipped by 0 bases and J by 4 bases, with 4 bases between them. Germline V gene data show CDR1 as SGHRS and CDR2 as YFSETQ.

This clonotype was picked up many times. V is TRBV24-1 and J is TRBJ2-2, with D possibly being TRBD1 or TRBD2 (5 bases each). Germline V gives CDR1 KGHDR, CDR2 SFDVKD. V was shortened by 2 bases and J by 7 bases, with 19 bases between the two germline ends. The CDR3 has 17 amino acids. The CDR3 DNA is TGTGCCACCAGTGATTGGGACGGGGCTGCGGAGTTCGGGGAGCTGTTTTTT. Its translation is CATSDWDGAAEFGELFF.

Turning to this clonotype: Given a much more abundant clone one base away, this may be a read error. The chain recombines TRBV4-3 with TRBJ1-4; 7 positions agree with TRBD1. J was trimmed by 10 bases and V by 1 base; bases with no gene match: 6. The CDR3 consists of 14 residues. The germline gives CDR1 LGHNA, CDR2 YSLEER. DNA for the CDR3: TGCGCCAGCAGCCAAGCAGGGGGAGGTGGAAAACTGTTTTTT. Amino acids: CASSQAGGGGKLFF.

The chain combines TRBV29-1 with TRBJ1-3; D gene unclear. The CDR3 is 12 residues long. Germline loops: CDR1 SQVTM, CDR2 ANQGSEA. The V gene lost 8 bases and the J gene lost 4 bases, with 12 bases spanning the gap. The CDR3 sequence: CSSDPGGNTIYF. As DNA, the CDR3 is TGCAGCAGTGACCCGGGAGGAAACACCATATATTTT.

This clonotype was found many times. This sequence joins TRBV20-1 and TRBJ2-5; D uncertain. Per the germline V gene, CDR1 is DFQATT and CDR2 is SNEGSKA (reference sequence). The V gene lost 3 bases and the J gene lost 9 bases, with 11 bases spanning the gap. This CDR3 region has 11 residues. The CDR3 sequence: CSARAAGPQYF. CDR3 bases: TGCAGTGCTAGGGCGGCCGGTCCCCAGTACTTC.

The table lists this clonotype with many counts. CDR3 in amino acids: CASSVALGPYYGYTF. The CDR3, as DNA: TGTGCCAGCAGCGTTGCTCTAGGCCCCTACTATGGCTACACCTTC. This chain joins TRBV9 and TRBJ1-2; unclear D gene. Trimming left V 2 bases short and J 3 bases short, with 14 bases between. This CDR3 comprises 15 residues. Germline CDR1 reads SGDLS; CDR2 reads YYNGEE. The entire variable domain, with the rest obtained from reference TRBV9 and TRBJ1-2, is as follows: DSGVTQTPKHLITATGQRVTLRCSPRSGDLSVYWYQQSLDQGLQFLIQYYNGEERAKGNILERFSAQQFPDLHSELNLSSLELGDSALYFCASSVALGPYYGYTFGSGTRLTVV.